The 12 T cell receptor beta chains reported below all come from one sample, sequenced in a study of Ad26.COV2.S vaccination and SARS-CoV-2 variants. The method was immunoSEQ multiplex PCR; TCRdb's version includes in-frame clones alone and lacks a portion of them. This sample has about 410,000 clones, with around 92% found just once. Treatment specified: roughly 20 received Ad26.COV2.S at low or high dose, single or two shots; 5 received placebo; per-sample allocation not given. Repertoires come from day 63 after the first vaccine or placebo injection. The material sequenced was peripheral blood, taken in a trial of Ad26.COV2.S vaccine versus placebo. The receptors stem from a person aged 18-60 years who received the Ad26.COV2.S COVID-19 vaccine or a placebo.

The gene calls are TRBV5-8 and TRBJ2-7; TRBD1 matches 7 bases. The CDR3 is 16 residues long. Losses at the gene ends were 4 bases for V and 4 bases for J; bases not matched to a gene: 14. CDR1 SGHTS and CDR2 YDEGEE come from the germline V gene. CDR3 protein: CASSIAVRGPGYEQYF. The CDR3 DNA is TGTGCCAGCAGCATCGCGGTAAGGGGGCCGGGATACGAGCAGTACTTC.

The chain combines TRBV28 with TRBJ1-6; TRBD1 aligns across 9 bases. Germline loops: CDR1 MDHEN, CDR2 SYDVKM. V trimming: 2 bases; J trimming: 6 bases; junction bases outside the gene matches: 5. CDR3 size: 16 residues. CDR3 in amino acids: CASSLLPGQGNSPLHF. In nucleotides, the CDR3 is TGTGCCAGCAGTTTACTACCGGGACAGGGTAATTCACCCCTCCACTTT.

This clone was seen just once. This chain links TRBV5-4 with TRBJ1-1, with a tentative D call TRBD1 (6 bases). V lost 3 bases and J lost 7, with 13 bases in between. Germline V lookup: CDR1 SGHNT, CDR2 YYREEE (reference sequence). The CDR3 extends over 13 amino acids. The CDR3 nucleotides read TGTGCCAGCAGCTCCCAAACAGGGATTGAAGCTTTCTTT. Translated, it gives CASSSQTGIEAFF.

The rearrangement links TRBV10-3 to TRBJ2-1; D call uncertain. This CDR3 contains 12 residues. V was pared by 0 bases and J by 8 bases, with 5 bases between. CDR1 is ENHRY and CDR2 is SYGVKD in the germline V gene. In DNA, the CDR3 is TGTGCCATCAGTGAGTCTGGTGATGAGCAGTTCTTC. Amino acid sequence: CAISESGDEQFF.

CDR3 sequence (DNA): TGTGCCAGCGGTCGGGGTTTGGGCCTGGAGCAGTTCTTC. Protein: CASGRGLGLEQFF. The V and J genes are TRBV11-3 and TRBJ2-1; D possibly corresponds to TRBD2 (5 bases). The length of the CDR3 is 13 residues. Germline CDR1 is SGHNT and CDR2 is YENEEA. Trimming took off 8 bases at V and 10 bases at J, with 18 bases between the two ends.

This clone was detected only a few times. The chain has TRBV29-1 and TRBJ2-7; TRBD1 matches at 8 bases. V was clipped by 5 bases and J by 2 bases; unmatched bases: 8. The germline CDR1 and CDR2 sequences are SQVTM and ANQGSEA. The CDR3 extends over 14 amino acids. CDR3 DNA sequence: TGCAGCGTTTACGGGACAGGTCAGACCTACGAGCAGTACTTC. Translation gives CSVYGTGQTYEQYF.

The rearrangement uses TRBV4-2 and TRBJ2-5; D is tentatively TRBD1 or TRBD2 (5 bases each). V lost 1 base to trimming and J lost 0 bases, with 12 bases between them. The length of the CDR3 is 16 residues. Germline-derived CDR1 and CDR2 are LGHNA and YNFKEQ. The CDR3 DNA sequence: TGTGCCAGCAGCCAAGTACGAGGGGAAAACCAAGAGACCCAGTACTTC. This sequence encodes CASSQVRGENQETQYF.

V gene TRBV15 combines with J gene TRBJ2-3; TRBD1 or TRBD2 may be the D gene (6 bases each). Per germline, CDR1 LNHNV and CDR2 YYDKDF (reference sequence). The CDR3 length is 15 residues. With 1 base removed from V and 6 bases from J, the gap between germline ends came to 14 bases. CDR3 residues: CATSRAPGAGDTQYF. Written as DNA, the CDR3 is TGTGCCACCAGCAGAGCTCCGGGGGCGGGTGATACGCAGTATTTT.

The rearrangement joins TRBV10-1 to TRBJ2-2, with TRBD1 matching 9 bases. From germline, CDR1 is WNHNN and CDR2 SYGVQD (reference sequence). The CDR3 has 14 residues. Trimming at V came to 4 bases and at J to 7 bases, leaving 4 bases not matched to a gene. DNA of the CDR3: TGCGCCAGCAGTGGGACAGGGGCCGTCGGGGAGCTGTTTTTT. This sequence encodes CASSGTGAVGELFF.

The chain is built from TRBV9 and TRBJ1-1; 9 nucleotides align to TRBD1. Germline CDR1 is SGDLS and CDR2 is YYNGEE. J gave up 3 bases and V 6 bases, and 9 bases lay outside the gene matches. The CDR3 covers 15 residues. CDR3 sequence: CASTTMTGGYTEAFF. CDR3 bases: TGTGCCAGCACCACGATGACAGGGGGTTACACTGAAGCTTTCTTT.

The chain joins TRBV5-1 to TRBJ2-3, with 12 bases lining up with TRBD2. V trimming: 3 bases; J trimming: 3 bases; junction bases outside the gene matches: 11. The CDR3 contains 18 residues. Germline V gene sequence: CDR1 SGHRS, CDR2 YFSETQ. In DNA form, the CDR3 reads TGCGCCAGCAGCTCTCCTTCACTAGCGGGGGGATTGACAGATACGCAGTATTTT. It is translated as CASSSPSLAGGLTDTQYF.

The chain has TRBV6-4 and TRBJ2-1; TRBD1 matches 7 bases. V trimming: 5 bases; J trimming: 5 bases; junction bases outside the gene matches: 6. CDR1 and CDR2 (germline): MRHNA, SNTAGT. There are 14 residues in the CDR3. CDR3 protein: CASSTYRGNNEQFF. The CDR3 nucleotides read TGTGCCAGCAGTACTTACAGGGGCAACAATGAGCAGTTCTTC.